The 8 T cell receptor beta chains reported below all come from one sample, sequenced in a study of T cell responses to AZD1222 COVID-19 vaccine. Some clones are missing from TCRdb's copy, which holds only in-frame ones; the method was immunoSEQ multiplex PCR. The table lists around 140,000 clones, over 90% of them singletons. Here the sequenced sample was peripheral blood, taken on day 0 of AZD1222 vaccination. The receptors shown here come from an adult in good health.

The rearrangement links TRBV4-3 to TRBJ2-7; D gene unclear. This CDR3 contains 15 residues. Looked up from germline, CDR1 is LGHNA and CDR2 is YSLEER. V lost 0 bases and J lost 2, with 11 bases in between. DNA of the CDR3: TGCGCCAGCAGCCAAGATTGGGAACCTACCTACGAGCAGTACTTC. Encoded protein: CASSQDWEPTYEQYF.

The rearrangement joins TRBV9 to TRBJ1-1; 7 nucleotides match TRBD1. CDR3 length equals 15 residues. Trimming at V came to 2 bases and at J to 4 bases, leaving 8 bases not matched to a gene. Germline values: CDR1 SGDLS, CDR2 YYNGEE. The chain's CDR3 is CASSVTGQVGTEAFF. The DNA of the CDR3 is TGTGCCAGCAGCGTGACCGGACAGGTGGGCACTGAAGCTTTCTTT.

This chain uses TRBV28 with TRBJ2-7; 7 nucleotides match TRBD1. V lost 6 bases and J lost 0; bases outside the gene matches: 11. This CDR3 is 16 amino acids long. CDR1 is MDHEN and CDR2 is SYDVKM in the germline V gene. CDR3 nucleotides: TGTGCCAGCAGGCAGGGGGTAACCAGGAGCTCCTACGAGCAGTACTTC. Translation gives CASRQGVTRSSYEQYF.

This clone was recorded only once. V and J are TRBV4-1 and TRBJ1-1; D gene uncertain. Trimming took 4 bases from V and 1 from J, leaving 7 bases between them. CDR1 and CDR2 from the germline V gene are MGHRA and YSYEKL. The CDR3 runs 13 residues. The CDR3 spells CASSRAGNTEAFF. The CDR3 nucleotides are TGCGCCAGCAGCCGGGCAGGGAACACTGAAGCTTTCTTT.

This chain uses TRBV11-2 with TRBJ2-7; no firm D call. This CDR3 comprises 16 residues. V lost 0 bases, J lost 5 bases, and 17 bases lay in between. Germline V gene lookup returns CDR1 SGHAT and CDR2 FQNNGV. The CDR3 sequence is CASSLDFRAIPDEQYF. CDR3 nucleotides: TGTGCCAGCAGCTTAGATTTCCGAGCGATCCCGGACGAGCAGTACTTC. The full variable domain, its missing parts supplied by reference TRBV11-2 and TRBJ2-7, is EAGVAQSPRYKIIEKRQSVAFWCNPISGHATLYWYQQILGQGPKLLIQFQNNGVVDDSQLPKDRFSAERLKGVDSTLKIQPAKLEDSAVYLCASSLDFRAIPDEQYFGPGTRLTVT.

The genes are TRBV24-1 and TRBJ2-1; D perhaps matches TRBD2 (5 bases). The germline gives CDR1 KGHDR, CDR2 SFDVKD. The CDR3 has 15 amino acids. Trimming left V 5 bases short and J 0 bases short, with 10 bases between. The CDR3 DNA is TGTGCCACCAGTGTCCCGGGAAGCTCCTACAATGAGCAGTTCTTC. Encoded protein: CATSVPGSSYNEQFF.

This chain links TRBV25-1 with TRBJ1-4; D is ambiguous. The V gene lost 8 bases and the J gene lost 4 bases, with 14 bases spanning the gap. The CDR3 spans 14 residues. Germline CDR1 and CDR2: MGHDK and SYGVNS. DNA of the CDR3: TGTGCCAGCCTGAGGACGGGAGGTAATGAAAAACTGTTTTTT. As protein: CASLRTGGNEKLFF.

The V gene is TRBV5-1, the J gene TRBJ1-6, with 7 bases aligning to TRBD1. Germline V CDR1 and CDR2: SGHRS, YFSETQ. After removal of 4 bases from V and 10 bases from J, the junction contained 8 bases not matched to a gene. CDR3 length: 14 amino acids. As DNA, the CDR3 is TGCGCCAGCAGCCTCGAGGGGACAGTGTCACCCCTCCACTTT. Its protein product is CASSLEGTVSPLHF. Full variable domain (rest looked up from reference TRBV5-1 and TRBJ1-6): KAGVTQTPRYLIKTRGQQVTLSCSPISGHRSVSWYQQTPGQGLQFLFEYFSETQRNKGNFPGRFSGRQFSNSRSEMNVSTLELGDSALYLCASSLEGTVSPLHFGNGTRLTVT.